These T cell receptor beta chains were read from a single sample in a study of cytomegalovirus exposure and HLA in healthy donors. Sequencing used immunoSEQ multiplex PCR; TCRdb keeps in-frame clones, though not all of them. The table records 65,000 to 70,000 clones, about 70% of them present only once. Sequencing input: PBMCs. Receptor source: a woman aged 25 to 39 in good health and CMV-seronegative. Each CDR3 is given with its conserved first and last residue. A D gene is named only where the DNA matches it firmly. Where a row states a size, it is once, few, many or the class of an expanded clone; other rows omit it.

J: TRBJ2-7
V: TRBV5-6
D: NA
size: NA
DNA: TGTGCCAGCAGCGCCAGCTCCTACGAGCAGTACTTC
CDR3: CASSASSYEQYF

J: TRBJ1-2
V: TRBV5-6
D: TRBD1
size: NA
DNA: TGTGCCAGCAGCTTGGGGGTTTCAGGGGGCAGGTATGGCTACACCTTC
CDR3: CASSLGVSGGRYGYTF

J: TRBJ2-7
V: TRBV6-1
D: TRBD1
size: few
DNA: TGTGCCAGCAGTGAGTACAGGGGCGGCGAGCAGTACTTC
CDR3: CASSEYRGGEQYF

J: TRBJ2-5
V: TRBV19
D: NA
size: NA
DNA: TGTGCCAGTAGTAACGACCCGGGACTGAAAGAGACCCAGTACTTC
CDR3: CASSNDPGLKETQYF

J: TRBJ1-3
V: TRBV5-1
D: NA
size: NA
DNA: TGCGCCAGCAGCTTGGTAACTGGAAACACCATATATTTT
CDR3: CASSLVTGNTIYF

J: TRBJ2-1
V: TRBV9
D: TRBD1
size: NA
DNA: TGTGCCAGCAGCGCCTCCGGGACAGGGTTTAGTGAGCAGTTCTTC
CDR3: CASSASGTGFSEQFF

J: TRBJ1-1
V: TRBV6-1
D: NA
size: few
DNA: TGTGCCAGCAGTGAATTGTACGAGGCAGCTTTCTTT
CDR3: CASSELYEAAFF

J: TRBJ2-3
V: TRBV6-9
D: TRBD1
size: NA
DNA: TGTGCCAGCAAGGACAGGGTCAAATTCACAGATACGCAGTATTTT
CDR3: CASKDRVKFTDTQYF

J: TRBJ2-7
V: TRBV6-5
D: NA
size: NA
DNA: TGTGCAACCCTACGGGTGGCTACCGGAGAGCAGTACTTC
CDR3: CATLRVATGEQYF

J: TRBJ2-2
V: TRBV10-1
D: TRBD2
size: NA
DNA: TGCGCCAGCAGTACCCGGGGGGGAACCGGGGAGCTGTTTTTT
CDR3: CASSTRGGTGELFF

J: TRBJ1-5
V: TRBV7-2
D: TRBD1
size: NA
DNA: TGTGCCAGCAGCCCGGACAGGGAATACGGCAATCAGCCCCAGCATTTT
CDR3: CASSPDREYGNQPQHF

J: TRBJ1-4
V: TRBV6-1
D: TRBD1
size: NA
DNA: TGTGCCAGCAGGACAGGGGTAGCGGGGGGTGAAAAACTGTTTTTT
CDR3: CASRTGVAGGEKLFF

J: TRBJ2-6
V: TRBV27
D: TRBD1
size: NA
DNA: TGTGCCAGCAGTTTAGGGAGACAGGGGATCGGGGCCAACGTCCTGACTTTC
CDR3: CASSLGRQGIGANVLTF

J: TRBJ1-2
V: TRBV4-2
D: TRBD1
size: NA
DNA: TGTGCCAGCAGCGGTCCCGGGACAGGGGCCACCGATAACTATGGCTACACCTTC
CDR3: CASSGPGTGATDNYGYTF

J: TRBJ1-2
V: TRBV5-1
D: NA
size: few
DNA: TGCGCCAGCAGCTCCCAAGGGCAGGGGAGAGGCTACACCTTC
CDR3: CASSSQGQGRGYTF

J: TRBJ2-3
V: TRBV5-6
D: NA
size: NA
DNA: TGTGCCAGCAGCTTGCGGGGACTTAGCACAGATACGCAGTATTTT
CDR3: CASSLRGLSTDTQYF

J: TRBJ2-1
V: TRBV6-4
D: NA
size: few
DNA: TGTGCCAGCTCCAGGACCCCCAACGGGGGAAACAATGAGCAGTTCTTC
CDR3: CASSRTPNGGNNEQFF

J: TRBJ2-7
V: TRBV7-3
D: TRBD1
size: NA
DNA: TGTGCCAGCAGCTCGCCGGGACAGGGATTTTCCGAGCAGTACTTC
CDR3: CASSSPGQGFSEQYF

J: TRBJ1-4
V: TRBV29-1
D: NA
size: NA
DNA: TGCAGCGTTGTTCGCCAGTGGAATGAAAAACTGTTTTTT
CDR3: CSVVRQWNEKLFF

J: TRBJ2-2
V: TRBV10-3
D: TRBD2
size: once
DNA: TGTGCCATCGGACTAGCGGGCGACACCGGGGAGCTGTTTTTT
CDR3: CAIGLAGDTGELFF

J: TRBJ2-7
V: TRBV27
D: NA
size: NA
DNA: TGTGCCAGCAGTTTATCCCGAGCCGGCTCCTACGAGCAGTACTTC
CDR3: CASSLSRAGSYEQYF

J: TRBJ1-2
V: TRBV11-2
D: NA
size: NA
DNA: TGTGCCAGCAGCTTAACAGGCGAGCAGGGCTGGGGCTACACCTTC
CDR3: CASSLTGEQGWGYTF

J: TRBJ2-3
V: TRBV5-1
D: NA
size: once
DNA: TGCGCCAGCAGCTCCGTGGGGGCGGATACGCAGTATTTT
CDR3: CASSSVGADTQYF

J: TRBJ1-1
V: TRBV7-9
D: TRBD1
size: few
DNA: TGTGCCAGCAGCCTAGGGACAGCCACTGAAGCTTTCTTT
CDR3: CASSLGTATEAFF

J: TRBJ2-3
V: TRBV7-9
D: NA
size: NA
DNA: TGTGCCAGCAGCTTGGGCCACGCCGATACGCAGTATTTT
CDR3: CASSLGHADTQYF

J: TRBJ1-1
V: TRBV10-3
D: TRBD1
size: NA
DNA: TGTGCCATCAGTTTCGACAGGGGGAGCCCTGAAGCTTTCTTT
CDR3: CAISFDRGSPEAFF

J: TRBJ2-4
V: TRBV7-8
D: TRBD1
size: NA
DNA: TGTGCCAGCAGCCAAAAACAGGGGGTAGCCAAAAACATTCAGTACTTC
CDR3: CASSQKQGVAKNIQYF

J: TRBJ2-7
V: TRBV4-2
D: TRBD1
size: few
DNA: TGTGCCAGCAGCCAGGTCGGGACAGTCTCCTACGAGCAGTACTTC
CDR3: CASSQVGTVSYEQYF

J: TRBJ2-7
V: TRBV7-9
D: TRBD1
size: NA
DNA: TGTGCCAGCAGCCCCAGGACAGGGGGGACTTACGAGCAGTACTTC
CDR3: CASSPRTGGTYEQYF

J: TRBJ1-1
V: TRBV5-4
D: NA
size: NA
DNA: TGTGCCAGCAGCTCACCCCGGGACATGAGAACTGAAGCTTTCTTT
CDR3: CASSSPRDMRTEAFF

J: TRBJ1-5
V: TRBV7-2
D: NA
size: NA
DNA: TGTGCCAGCAGCTTATCCGGGTCGTCGGGACAGCCCCAGCATTTT
CDR3: CASSLSGSSGQPQHF

J: TRBJ1-1
V: TRBV12-5
D: TRBD1
size: NA
DNA: TGTGCTAGTGGGGGACAGACGAACACTGAAGCTTTCTTT
CDR3: CASGGQTNTEAFF

J: TRBJ1-1
V: TRBV5-1
D: TRBD1
size: NA
DNA: TGCGCCAGCAGCTTGGGACAGGGGGCGCGGGCTTTCTTT
CDR3: CASSLGQGARAFF

J: TRBJ1-2
V: TRBV6-1
D: NA
size: medium-sized
DNA: TGTGCCAGCTGCTGGGGGCGAGATGGCTACACCTTC
CDR3: CASCWGRDGYTF

J: TRBJ1-6
V: TRBV5-1
D: NA
size: NA
DNA: TGCGCCAGCAGCTTGGCAGGGTCTAATTCACCCCTCCACTTT
CDR3: CASSLAGSNSPLHF

J: TRBJ1-5
V: TRBV28
D: NA
size: NA
DNA: TGTGCCAGCAGTTTATGGGGGGGGAGCAATCAGCCCCAGCATTTT
CDR3: CASSLWGGSNQPQHF

J: TRBJ1-1
V: TRBV19
D: TRBD1
size: NA
DNA: TGTGCCAGTAGTATTCCCTTCACCGGGACAGCCAAGACCGAAGCTTTCTTT
CDR3: CASSIPFTGTAKTEAFF

J: TRBJ1-4
V: TRBV6-5
D: NA
size: NA
DNA: TGTGCCAGCAGTTACGGGGCAGCGTCTAATGAAAAACTGTTTTTT
CDR3: CASSYGAASNEKLFF

J: TRBJ1-5
V: TRBV6-1
D: TRBD1
size: NA
DNA: TGTGCCAGCAGGAGACAGGGGGACCAGCCCCAGCATTTT
CDR3: CASRRQGDQPQHF

J: TRBJ2-5
V: TRBV4-1
D: NA
size: NA
DNA: TGCGCCAGCAGCCAAGATCTCACAATCCAAGAGACCCAGTACTTC
CDR3: CASSQDLTIQETQYF

J: TRBJ2-7
V: TRBV11-3
D: TRBD2
size: NA
DNA: TGTGCCAGCAGCTTAGACGGCGTTAGGGAGGGCGAGCAGTACTTC
CDR3: CASSLDGVREGEQYF

J: TRBJ2-5
V: TRBV5-4
D: NA
size: NA
DNA: TGTGCCAGCAGCCCGGGAAGGTGGGAGACCCAGTACTTC
CDR3: CASSPGRWETQYF

J: TRBJ2-1
V: TRBV6-1
D: TRBD2
size: NA
DNA: TGTGCCTATAAGTTCGGGGGGGCAGAGTACAATGAGCAGTTCTTC
CDR3: CAYKFGGAEYNEQFF

J: TRBJ1-5
V: TRBV28
D: NA
size: NA
DNA: TGTGCCAGCAGTTTCCGACAGGTGAATCAGCCCCAGCATTTT
CDR3: CASSFRQVNQPQHF

J: TRBJ1-2
V: TRBV5-4
D: TRBD1
size: few
DNA: TGTGCCAGCAGGCGTGGGGACAGGGGAAGTGGCTACACCTTC
CDR3: CASRRGDRGSGYTF

J: TRBJ2-1
V: TRBV6-1
D: TRBD1
size: NA
DNA: TGTGCCAGCAGTGCCACAGGGGGGCGTCTCCATGAGCAGTTCTTC
CDR3: CASSATGGRLHEQFF

J: TRBJ2-7
V: TRBV28
D: TRBD1
size: few
DNA: TGTGCCAGCAGAAAAGGGACAGCCCTCTACGAGCAGTACTTC
CDR3: CASRKGTALYEQYF

J: TRBJ1-2
V: TRBV6-5
D: NA
size: NA
DNA: TGTGCCAGCAGTTATGGGGGCTTCTATGGCTACACCTTC
CDR3: CASSYGGFYGYTF

J: TRBJ1-5
V: TRBV6-5
D: NA
size: NA
DNA: TGTGCCAGCGCAGGGCCTACTAATCAGCCCCAGCATTTT
CDR3: CASAGPTNQPQHF